This TCR beta chain was obtained from a study of blood T cell repertoires in COVID-19. Looking at the study overall: Sites in the United States, Italy and Spain provided acute and convalescent COVID-19 samples. In each case, the material was cDNA or gDNA derived from T cells, B-cell-depleted T cells, or PBMCs.

Germline assignment: CDR1 MNHEY and CDR2 SVGAGI. The CDR3 spans 13 residues. The V end lost 4 bases, the J end lost 4 bases, and 10 bases lay between the germline ends. Under the authors' procedure: How many nucleated cells were present was estimated from reference gene primer amplification. The method was immunoSEQ multiplex PCR; TCRdb's version includes in-frame clones alone and lacks a portion of them. V, J and clone size are those of that table, while D and trimming were read from the DNA. The table has 60,000 or so clones, just under 85% seen once. The sequenced sample was peripheral blood. This clonotype was obtained from a man aged 60 to 75 with acute or convalescent COVID-19. The chain is built from TRBV6-5 and TRBJ2-5; D may be TRBD1 (6 bases). The CDR3 reads CASSWKQGETQYF. DNA for the CDR3: TGTGCCAGCAGTTGGAAACAGGGAGAGACCCAGTACTTC.